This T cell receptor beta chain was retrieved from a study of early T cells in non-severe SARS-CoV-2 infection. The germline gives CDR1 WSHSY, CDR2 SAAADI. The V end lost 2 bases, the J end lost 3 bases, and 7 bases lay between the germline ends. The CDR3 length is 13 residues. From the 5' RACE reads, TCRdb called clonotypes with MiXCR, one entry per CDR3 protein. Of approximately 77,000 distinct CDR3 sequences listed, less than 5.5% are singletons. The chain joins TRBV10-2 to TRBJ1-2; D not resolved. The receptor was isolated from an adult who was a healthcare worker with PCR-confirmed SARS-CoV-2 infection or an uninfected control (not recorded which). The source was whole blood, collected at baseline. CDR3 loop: CASSEQLDYGYTF. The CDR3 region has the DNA TGCGCCAGCAGTGAGCAACTGGACTATGGCTACACCTTC.